This TCR beta chain came from a study of blood T cell repertoires in COVID-19. Study processing details: For nucleated cells, counts were estimated from reference gene primer amplification. Using immunoSEQ multiplex PCR, the repertoire was profiled, and TCRdb retains in-frame clones only, with some absent. That table furnishes V, J and clone size, whereas the DNA furnished D and trimming. The sample includes 45,000 to 65,000 clones, roughly nine tenths of them seen just once. Trimming shortened V by 5 bases and J by 4 bases, and 13 bases separated the two germline ends. In germline, CDR1 is LNHDA, CDR2 SQIVND (reference sequence). The CDR3 is 14 residues long.

The TCR sequence derives from a human donor in a cohort sampled during active COVID-19. The sequenced material came from peripheral blood. The chain combines TRBV19 with TRBJ2-3; no clear D. The CDR3 DNA sequence: TGTGCCAGTAGTTTACAGTCGCCCGCAGATACGCAGTATTTT. Amino acids: CASSLQSPADTQYF.